The source of this TCR beta chain is a study of blood T cell dynamics during melanoma immunotherapy. Study summary: First-line therapy was either pembrolizumab or nivolumab with ipilimumab for metastatic melanoma.

Some clones are missing from TCRdb's copy, which holds only in-frame ones; the method was immunoSEQ multiplex PCR. This table has more than 13,000 clones, roughly 90% appearing once. Germline-derived CDR1 and CDR2 are SGHRS and YFSETQ. The CDR3 runs 15 residues. The trim removed 4 bases at V and 1 base at J, leaving 6 bases unmatched. Study-level points and caveats: It remained unknown if the driving T cell clones were melanoma-specific.

About this clone: Its specificity is unknown.

The sample's time point: week 3, after first cycle of checkpoint inhibitor. Response was assessed by RECIST 1.1 at 12 weeks, except a couple of rapid progressors. No patient had earlier systemic cancer treatment, concurrent immunosuppressants, or another active cancer. The sample here was blood, taken from a patient treated with checkpoint blockade. The chain uses TRBV5-1 and TRBJ1-1; 8 positions agree with TRBD1. The sequence came from a human donor with melanoma. CDR3 DNA: TGCGCCAGCAGCACCACAGACAGGGGGAACACTGAAGCTTTCTTT. This sequence encodes CASSTTDRGNTEAFF.